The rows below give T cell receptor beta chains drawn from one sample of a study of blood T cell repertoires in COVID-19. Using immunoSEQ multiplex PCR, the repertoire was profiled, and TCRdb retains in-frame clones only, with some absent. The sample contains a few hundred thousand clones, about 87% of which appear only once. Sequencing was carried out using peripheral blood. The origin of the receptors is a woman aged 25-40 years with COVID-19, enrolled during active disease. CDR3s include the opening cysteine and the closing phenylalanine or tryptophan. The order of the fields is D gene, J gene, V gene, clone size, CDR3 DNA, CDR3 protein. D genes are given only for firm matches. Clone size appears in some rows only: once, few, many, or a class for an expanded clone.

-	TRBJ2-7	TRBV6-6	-	TGTGCCAGCAGGGCACATAAGGGGCCTAACGAGCAGTACTTC	CASRAHKGPNEQYF
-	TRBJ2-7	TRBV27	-	TGTGCCAGCAGTTTATACAGTCGTCCCTACGAGCAGTACTTC	CASSLYSRPYEQYF
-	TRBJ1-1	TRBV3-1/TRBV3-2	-	TGTGCCAGCAGCGGACATTGGAACACTGAAGCTTTCTTT	CASSGHWNTEAFF
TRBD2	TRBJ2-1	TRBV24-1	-	TGTGCCACCAGTGACCCGGGACTAGCGGGGTCGGACTCCTACAATGAGCAGTTCTTC	CATSDPGLAGSDSYNEQFF
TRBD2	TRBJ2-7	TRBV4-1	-	TGCGCCAGCAGCCAAACGACTAGCGGGAGCTACGAGCAGTACTTC	CASSQTTSGSYEQYF
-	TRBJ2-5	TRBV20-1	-	TGCAGTGCTAGTTCGGACTTTCAAGAGACCCAGTACTTC	CSASSDFQETQYF
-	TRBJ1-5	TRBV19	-	TGTGCCAGTAGTATATCCTCCACCGGACTGTCGTTGGGTCAGCCCCAGCATTTT	CASSISSTGLSLGQPQHF
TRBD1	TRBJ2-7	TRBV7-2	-	TGTGCCAGCAGCCCAGGGACAGTCTCCTACGAGCAGTACTTC	CASSPGTVSYEQYF
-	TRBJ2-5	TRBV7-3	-	TGTGCCAGCAGCTTAAACCCCGGAGAGACCCAGTACTTC	CASSLNPGETQYF
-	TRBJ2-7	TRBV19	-	TGTGCCAGTAGTATGGGTCTAGTCGAAGGCGAGCAGTACTTC	CASSMGLVEGEQYF
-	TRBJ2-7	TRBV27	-	TGTGCCAGCAGTCCACAGGGCCTCTCCTACGAGCAGTACTTC	CASSPQGLSYEQYF
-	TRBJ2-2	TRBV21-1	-	TGTGCCAGCAGCAAGGGGGCTAGCGGGTGGGACTCGAACACCGGGGAGCTGTTTTTT	CASSKGASGWDSNTGELFF
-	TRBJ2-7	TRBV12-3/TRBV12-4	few	TGTGCCAGCAGTAGACAGCCAAGTCACGAGCAGTACTTC	CASSRQPSHEQYF
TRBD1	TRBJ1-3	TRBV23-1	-	TGCGCCAGCAGTCTTTACAGGCGGGACAGCTCTGGAAACACCATATATTTT	CASSLYRRDSSGNTIYF